Listed here are 20 T cell receptor beta chains from one sample, sequenced in a study of T-cell memory formation after mild COVID-19. From the 5' RACE reads, TCRdb called clonotypes with MiXCR, one entry per CDR3 protein. The sample lists more than 450,000 distinct CDR3 sequences, under 20% occurring once. The specimen was PBMCs or a T cell subset sorted from them (not recorded which). Receptor source: an adult woman who had mild COVID-19 (a few samples of this study predate the infection). Cell type and time point are not known.

The chain recombines TRBV11-3 with TRBJ2-6; D ambiguous. The CDR3 has 14 residues. The germline V gene encodes CDR1 SGHNT and CDR2 YENEEA. The ends were cut back, 5 bases at V and 3 bases at J, with 8 bases in the middle. CDR3 sequence reads: CASSPSFGANVLTF. Here the CDR3 DNA reads TGTGCCAGCAGCCCCTCCTTTGGGGCCAACGTCCTGACTTTC.

This clonotype was picked up a small number of times. The chain couples TRBV12-3 or TRBV12-4 to TRBJ1-2; D is uncertain. The length of the CDR3 is 12 residues. Deletions cut 5 bases from V and 4 bases from J, with 8 bases between. CDR3 sequence: CASSRGAYGYTF. In DNA, the CDR3 is TGTGCCAGCAGTAGAGGCGCCTATGGCTACACCTTC.

The chain couples TRBV20-1 to TRBJ2-1; 11 bases fit TRBD2. Germline V CDR1 and CDR2: DFQATT, SNEGSKA (reference sequence). The CDR3 runs to 12 residues. The J segment lost 13 bases and the V segment lost 2 bases, leaving 4 bases of the junction unmatched. CDR3 sequence: CSARLAGGPQFF. CDR3 nucleotide sequence: TGCAGTGCTAGACTAGCGGGGGGTCCTCAGTTCTTC.

V usage is TRBV12-5 and J usage is TRBJ2-1, with 13 bases lining up with TRBD2. The CDR3 covers 19 residues. Germline V gene lookup returns CDR1 LGHNT and CDR2 FRNRAP. V lost 3 bases to trimming and J lost 4 bases; unmatched junction nucleotides: 12. In DNA, the CDR3 is TGTGCTAGTGGTTTCGCCTCCCTACGACTAGCGGGGGGTTACAATGAGCAGTTCTTC. Protein sequence: CASGFASLRLAGGYNEQFF.

This clonotype was picked up one time. V is TRBV25-1 and J is TRBJ1-3; perhaps TRBD1 as D (5 bases). This CDR3 is 15 amino acids long. Germline-derived CDR1 and CDR2 are MGHDK and SYGVNS. Trimming pared 5 bases from V and 4 bases from J, leaving 15 bases between. The CDR3 here is CASSSGLERGNTIYF. The CDR3 DNA is TGTGCCAGCAGTTCGGGACTCGAGAGGGGAAACACCATATATTTT.

The chain joins TRBV3-1 to TRBJ2-1, with D unclear. V gave up 2 bases and J gave up 8 bases, with 7 bases separating them. CDR3 length: 12 amino acids. CDR1 is LGHDT and CDR2 is YNNKEL in the germline V gene (reference sequence). The chain's CDR3 is CASSQLRHEQFF. CDR3 nucleotides: TGTGCCAGCAGCCAACTGCGTCATGAGCAGTTCTTC.

This clonotype has more than one count but fewer than ten. The chain couples TRBV25-1 to TRBJ1-1; tentative D call: TRBD1 (6 bases). V was clipped by 6 bases and J by 6 bases, with 14 bases between them. Germline V lookup: CDR1 MGHDK, CDR2 SYGVNS. This CDR3 region has 13 residues. CDR3 in DNA: TGTGCCAGCAGACAGGGTAGTAATTCTGAAGCTTTCTTT. Amino acids: CASRQGSNSEAFF.

This chain connects TRBV20-1 to TRBJ1-2; D is uncertain. CDR3 length: 14 amino acids. The V end was cut by 4 bases, the J end by 8 bases, with 20 bases between. Germline CDR1 is DFQATT and CDR2 is SNEGSKA (reference sequence). Here the CDR3 DNA reads TGCAGTGCTAAAACTACCAGGTTTCTTGAGGGCTACACCTTC. Encoded protein: CSAKTTRFLEGYTF.

The genes are TRBV9 and TRBJ2-7; 7 bases are shared with TRBD1. V shed 0 bases and J 3 bases; nucleotides not matched to a gene: 3. The CDR3 runs 14 residues. CDR1 is SGDLS and CDR2 is YYNGEE in the germline V gene. This chain's CDR3 is CASSVEGAHYEQYF. CDR3 sequence (DNA): TGTGCCAGCAGCGTAGAGGGGGCCCACTACGAGCAGTACTTC.

The chain combines TRBV2 with TRBJ1-5; D unclear. V was shortened by 5 bases and J by 6 bases, with 14 bases between the two germline ends. Germline CDR1 reads SNHLY; CDR2 reads FYNNEI. The CDR3 spans 14 residues. The CDR3 protein is CASSSPPGVQPQHF. The CDR3 DNA reads as TGTGCCAGCAGTTCGCCTCCGGGCGTTCAGCCCCAGCATTTT.

This clonotype showed up just a few times. The chain joins TRBV10-3 to TRBJ2-5; unclear D gene. The CDR3 runs 13 residues. Germline CDR1 and CDR2: ENHRY and SYGVKD. Trimming took 3 bases from V and 5 from J, leaving 10 bases between them. The CDR3 protein is CAISDDPGETQYF. The CDR3 coding sequence is TGTGCCATCAGTGACGACCCTGGTGAGACCCAGTACTTC.

V gene TRBV10-3 combines with J gene TRBJ1-2; 7 nucleotides line up with TRBD1. The V and J ends lost 5 bases and 3 bases, in that order; junction bases with no gene match: 3. Germline CDR1 ENHRY, CDR2 SYGVKD. The CDR3 is 13 residues long. The CDR3 bases are TGTGCCATCAGTTACAGGGGTGACTATGGCTACACCTTC. Encoded protein: CAISYRGDYGYTF.

The gene calls are TRBV7-2 and TRBJ1-1; tentative D call: TRBD1 (6 bases). The germline CDR1 and CDR2 sequences are SGHTA and FQGNSA. There are 15 residues in the CDR3. Deletions cut 5 bases from V and 0 bases from J, with 13 bases between. CDR3 sequence reads: CASSKRTVMNTEAFF. The CDR3 nucleotides read TGTGCCAGCAGCAAGAGGACAGTCATGAACACTGAAGCTTTCTTT.

In this sample, this clonotype turned up a few times. The V gene is TRBV24-1, the J gene TRBJ1-5; TRBD1 agrees at 8 bases. CDR1 is KGHDR and CDR2 is SFDVKD in the germline V gene. V trimming: 5 bases; J trimming: 4 bases; junction bases outside the gene matches: 3. The CDR3 is 14 residues long. CDR3 residues: CATSGQGINQPQHF. CDR3 bases: TGTGCCACCAGTGGACAGGGGATTAATCAGCCCCAGCATTTT.

Here the CDR3 reads CASSKSRKDEKLFF. The CDR3 bases are TGTGCCAGCAGCAAAAGCCGCAAGGATGAAAAACTGTTTTTT. The chain joins TRBV7-9 to TRBJ1-4; D gene uncertain. The V and J ends lost 5 bases and 6 bases respectively, with 13 bases between them. Germline lookup yields CDR1 SEHNR and CDR2 FQNEAQ (reference sequence). The CDR3 covers 14 residues.

This clonotype was picked up a small number of times. The rearrangement links TRBV29-1 to TRBJ2-7, with 8 nucleotides matching TRBD1. Germline CDR1 is SQVTM and CDR2 is ANQGSEA. The CDR3 is 15 residues long. J lost 0 bases, V lost 6 bases, and 10 bases had no gene match. CDR3 coding DNA: TGCAGCGTCGCACCGGGACAGGCGAGCTCCTACGAGCAGTACTTC. Translation gives CSVAPGQASSYEQYF.

The J gene is TRBJ1-5, the V gene TRBV7-9; D is possibly TRBD1 (5 bases). V was shortened by 1 base and J by 3 bases, with 7 bases between the two germline ends. Germline CDR1 SEHNR, CDR2 FQNEAQ (reference sequence). The CDR3 loop spans 14 amino acids. CDR3 coding DNA: TGTGCCAGCAGCTTAGGACAGTTCAATCAGCCCCAGCATTTT. Amino acids: CASSLGQFNQPQHF.

The table lists this clonotype with a few counts. This chain connects TRBV12-3 or TRBV12-4 to TRBJ2-1; the match to TRBD2 covers 10 bases. This CDR3 is 15 amino acids long. The J segment lost 2 bases and the V segment lost 6 bases, leaving 4 bases of the junction unmatched. CDR3 amino acids: CASRQAGGAYNEQFF. The CDR3, as DNA: TGTGCCAGCAGGCAAGCGGGAGGGGCCTACAATGAGCAGTTCTTC.

This clonotype was observed a few times. The chain recombines TRBV12-3 or TRBV12-4 with TRBJ2-2; 9 bases fit TRBD1. The V gene end was trimmed by 0 bases and the J gene end by 2 bases; junction bases not matched to a gene: 13. The CDR3 sequence is 20 residues long. The chain's CDR3 is CASSLARFPLQGANTGELFF. CDR3 sequence (DNA): TGTGCCAGCAGTTTAGCCCGCTTCCCCTTACAGGGGGCAAACACCGGGGAGCTGTTTTTT.

This clonotype has just a few counts. The chain recombines TRBV9 with TRBJ1-1; weak D call: TRBD1 (6 bases). This CDR3 has 14 residues. CDR1 and CDR2 from the germline V gene are SGDLS and YYNGEE. Trimming took off 0 bases at V and 5 bases at J, with 11 bases between the two ends. CDR3 region: CASSVGGRGTEAFF. CDR3 in DNA: TGTGCCAGCAGCGTAGGGGGAAGGGGGACTGAAGCTTTCTTT.